The rows below give T cell receptor beta chains drawn from one sample of a study of CD8 T cells in Susac syndrome. One entry per CDR3 protein, called by TCRdb with MiXCR from the immunoSEQ multiplex PCR reads. The table has approximately 200,000 distinct CDR3 sequences, roughly 95% seen once. Material: CD4+ T cells from PBMCs. Receptor source: a human donor with multiple sclerosis. The CDR3 runs from the conserved cysteine through the conserved F or W. A D gene is named only where the DNA matches it firmly. Clone size is shown for a subset of rows, as once, few, many or a class of expanded clone.

D gene	clone size	V gene	J gene	CDR3 protein	CDR3 DNA
TRBD2	.	TRBV29-1	TRBJ2-3	CSGVLAENTDTQYF	TGCAGCGGGGTGCTAGCGGAGAACACAGATACGCAGTATTTT
.	.	TRBV20-1	TRBJ1-1	CSARTDMNTEAFF	TGCAGTGCTAGAACGGATATGAACACTGAAGCTTTCTTT
TRBD2	.	TRBV27	TRBJ2-3	CASSTTSGRLLHTQYF	TGTGCCAGCAGTACGACTAGCGGGAGGCTTTTACATACGCAGTATTTT
.	.	TRBV9	TRBJ2-7	CASSVVANSYEQYF	TGTGCCAGCAGCGTAGTAGCTAACTCCTACGAGCAGTACTTC
.	.	TRBV29-1	TRBJ1-1	CSAEGQINTEAFF	TGCAGCGCCGAGGGCCAGATTAACACTGAAGCTTTCTTT
.	.	TRBV11-2	TRBJ2-5	CASRQALRGKETQYF	TGTGCCAGCAGGCAGGCACTCAGGGGTAAAGAGACCCAGTACTTC
TRBD2	.	TRBV12-3/TRBV12-4	TRBJ2-1	CASLPGSGLAEINEQFF	TGTGCCAGCCTCCCGGGGTCCGGACTAGCGGAGATCAATGAGCAGTTCTTC
TRBD1	.	TRBV5-1	TRBJ2-7	CASSSATGSSGEQYF	TGCGCCAGCAGCTCGGCGACAGGGTCGAGTGGCGAGCAGTACTTC
TRBD2	once	TRBV20-1	TRBJ2-3	CSVASGIGTDTQYF	TGCAGTGTCGCCAGCGGGATTGGCACAGATACGCAGTATTTT
.	.	TRBV9	TRBJ2-5	CASSVGRGGGEETQYF	TGTGCCAGCAGCGTAGGTAGGGGAGGGGGCGAAGAGACCCAGTACTTC
.	.	TRBV5-6	TRBJ2-1	CASSLVGTYNEQFF	TGTGCCAGCAGCTTGGTCGGTACCTACAATGAGCAGTTCTTC
.	once	TRBV2	TRBJ2-5	CASSVQGGETQYF	TGTGCCAGCAGTGTTCAGGGGGGAGAGACCCAGTACTTC
TRBD1	.	TRBV5-1	TRBJ1-1	CATSWDRGGTEAFF	TGCGCCACCTCATGGGACAGGGGCGGCACTGAAGCTTTCTTT
.	.	TRBV14	TRBJ2-7	CASSLLRRYEQYF	TGTGCCAGCAGTCTCCTCAGGCGGTACGAGCAGTACTTC
.	.	TRBV11-2	TRBJ2-7	CASSSVRGPNEQYF	TGTGCCAGCAGCTCCGTCCGGGGGCCGAACGAGCAGTACTTC
.	.	TRBV7-6	TRBJ2-7	CASSLAVGATYEQYF	TGTGCCAGCAGCTTAGCGGTGGGCGCGACCTACGAGCAGTACTTC
.	.	TRBV7-3	TRBJ2-7	CASSLSTRSPHEQYF	TGTGCCAGCAGCTTAAGTACTAGATCACCCCACGAGCAGTACTTC
.	few	TRBV5-6	TRBJ2-7	CASSLAEGSYEQYF	TGTGCCAGCAGCTTGGCCGAGGGATCCTACGAGCAGTACTTC
.	.	TRBV7-9	TRBJ2-1	CASSSRPLRNEQFF	TGTGCCAGCAGCTCACGCCCTTTAAGAAATGAGCAGTTCTTC
TRBD2	.	TRBV5-4	TRBJ2-1	CASSSLGGKYNEQFF	TGTGCCAGCAGCTCGTTGGGGGGGAAGTACAATGAGCAGTTCTTC
.	.	TRBV30	TRBJ2-3	CACTTGMGDTQYF	TGTGCCTGCACCACCGGGATGGGAGATACGCAGTATTTT
.	.	TRBV7-9	TRBJ2-2	CASSSQGTGELFF	TGTGCCAGCAGCTCCCAGGGGACCGGGGAGCTGTTTTTT
TRBD1	.	TRBV3-1	TRBJ2-7	CASSAPGTGFYEQYF	TGTGCCAGCAGCGCCCCCGGGACAGGATTCTACGAGCAGTACTTC
.	.	TRBV30	TRBJ1-1	CAWKGNTEAFF	TGTGCCTGGAAGGGGAACACTGAAGCTTTCTTT
.	once	TRBV24-1	TRBJ2-3	CATSEGARVSTDTQYF	TGTGCCACCAGTGAGGGGGCGCGGGTTAGCACAGATACGCAGTATTTT
.	.	TRBV30	TRBJ2-4	CAWRPPEATGKNIQYF	TGTGCCTGGAGACCCCCGGAGGCCACGGGGAAAAACATTCAGTACTTC
.	few	TRBV6-6	TRBJ1-1	CASSRAGGRTEAFF	TGTGCCAGCAGCCGGGCGGGAGGTCGGACTGAAGCTTTCTTT
TRBD2	.	TRBV29-1	TRBJ2-1	CSVEERGSFF	TGCAGCGTTGAAGAGCGGGGGTCGTTCTTC
.	.	TRBV11-3	TRBJ2-3	CASSSLRQADTQYF	TGTGCCAGCAGCTCGCTTCGACAGGCAGATACGCAGTATTTT
.	once	TRBV3-1	TRBJ2-7	CASSQSSSSYEQYF	TGTGCCAGCAGCCAAAGTAGCTCTTCCTACGAGCAGTACTTC
.	.	TRBV20-1	TRBJ2-7	CSALPTGEGYEQYF	TGCAGTGCCCTCCCGACAGGGGAGGGCTACGAGCAGTACTTC
.	.	TRBV27	TRBJ1-5	CASSPATGNPNQPQHF	TGTGCCAGCAGCCCCGCAACAGGGAATCCCAATCAGCCCCAGCATTTT
.	.	TRBV11-2	TRBJ2-1	CASSLGGGEQFF	TGTGCCAGCAGCTTAGGTGGGGGTGAGCAGTTCTTC
.	.	TRBV14	TRBJ2-5	CASSPKQREQETQYF	TGTGCCAGCAGCCCGAAACAACGCGAACAAGAGACCCAGTACTTC
TRBD1	.	TRBV5-6	TRBJ2-6	CASSLAQGQEYGANVLTF	TGTGCCAGCAGCTTGGCCCAGGGACAGGAGTATGGGGCCAACGTCCTGACTTTC
.	.	TRBV12-3/TRBV12-4	TRBJ1-2	CASSWGTYGYTF	TGTGCCAGCAGTTGGGGCACCTATGGCTACACCTTC
.	once	TRBV29-1	TRBJ2-7	CSVVSYEQYF	TGCAGCGTTGTTAGCTACGAGCAGTACTTC
.	.	TRBV11-3	TRBJ1-1	CASSSRPDTEAFF	TGTGCCAGCAGCTCCCGACCGGACACTGAAGCTTTCTTT
.	.	TRBV20-1	TRBJ2-7	CSASGTSAYEQYF	TGCAGTGCTTCCGGGACTTCAGCCTACGAGCAGTACTTC
.	.	TRBV15	TRBJ2-7	CATSRDLTDGEQYF	TGTGCCACCAGCAGAGATTTAACCGATGGGGAGCAGTACTTC
TRBD2	.	TRBV15	TRBJ2-5	CATKLAGGPETQYF	TGTGCCACAAAACTAGCGGGAGGGCCGGAGACCCAGTACTTC
.	few	TRBV25-1	TRBJ2-7	CASSDGTTLYEQYF	TGTGCCAGCAGTGACGGGACGACCCTTTACGAGCAGTACTTC
TRBD2	.	TRBV27	TRBJ2-3	CASSFMSGGNTDTQYF	TGTGCCAGCAGTTTCATGAGCGGGGGTAACACAGATACGCAGTATTTT